This passage covers 20 T cell receptor beta chains from one sample sequenced in a study of shared clonotypes between healthy human individuals. The data were produced by immunoSEQ multiplex PCR, yet TCRdb's version contains in-frame clones alone and is incomplete. The data show 2,100,000 or so clones, approximately 94% seen once. Sequencing used naive CD4+ T cells sorted from blood. Subset specified: CD45RA+ positively selected. The receptors were gathered from a man between 18 and 35 years old in good health.

The CDR3 DNA follows: TGTGCCAGCCTGGGTGCAGGGGCGAACACCGGGGAGCTGTTTTTT. Residues: CASLGAGANTGELFF. This chain uses TRBV7-9 with TRBJ2-2; a possible D gene is TRBD1 (6 bases). The CDR3 runs 15 residues. Germline assignment: CDR1 SEHNR and CDR2 FQNEAQ (reference sequence). V was pared by 8 bases and J by 0 bases, with 13 bases between.

On this clone: The identical CDR3 is also encoded by other nucleotide sequences in the sample. The genes are TRBV5-4 and TRBJ1-2, with TRBD1 identical over 7 bases. CDR3 length: 14 residues. Looked up from germline, CDR1 is SGHNT and CDR2 is YYREEE (reference sequence). V trimming: 0 bases; J trimming: 2 bases; junction bases outside the gene matches: 1. CDR3 DNA sequence: TGTGCCAGCAGCTTGGAAGGGGGCAACTATGGCTACACCTTC. This translates into CASSLEGGNYGYTF.

This clone was recorded once. The V call is TRBV7-2, the J call TRBJ2-5; the D gene could be TRBD1 or TRBD2 (5 bases each). This CDR3 is 14 amino acids long. V was clipped by 2 bases and J by 5 bases, with 12 bases between them. From germline, CDR1 is SGHTA and CDR2 FQGNSA. CDR3 loop: CASSLPGWGETQYF. DNA for the CDR3: TGTGCCAGCAGCTTACCAGGGTGGGGGGAGACCCAGTACTTC.

This clone was seen only a few times. The V gene is TRBV6-5, the J gene TRBJ2-2; the D gene is possibly TRBD2 (5 bases). The V gene's germline CDR1 is MNHEY and CDR2 SVGAGI. This CDR3 is built from 15 residues. Trimming took off 6 bases at V and 0 bases at J, with 11 bases between the two ends. Written as DNA, the CDR3 is TGTGCCAGCAGCCCGGCCGGGGCGAACACCGGGGAGCTGTTTTTT. This gives the protein CASSPAGANTGELFF.

The chain combines TRBV7-8 with TRBJ1-1, with a possible D match to TRBD1 (6 bases). The CDR3 runs 12 residues. Germline V gene sequence: CDR1 SGHVS, CDR2 FQNEAQ. V was shortened by 6 bases and J by 8 bases, with 13 bases between the two germline ends. Here the CDR3 reads CASSLSRGEAFF. The CDR3 DNA reads TGTGCCAGCAGTCTGAGTAGGGGGGAAGCTTTCTTT.

About this clone: The same CDR3 also results from other DNA sequences found in this sample. This sequence joins TRBV6-5 and TRBJ1-5, with TRBD1 matching over 10 bases. The CDR3 contains 16 residues. The J segment lost 3 bases and the V segment lost 3 bases, leaving 5 bases of the junction unmatched. Germline V lookup: CDR1 MNHEY, CDR2 SVGAGI. CDR3 coding DNA: TGTGCCAGCAGTTATTCCGGGACAGGGGCCAATCAGCCCCAGCATTTT. Its translation: CASSYSGTGANQPQHF.

The J gene is TRBJ2-1, the V gene TRBV6-5; D uncertain. Germline loops: CDR1 MNHEY, CDR2 SVGAGI. This CDR3 is 16 amino acids long. V was clipped by 4 bases and J by 4 bases, with 17 bases between them. The CDR3 protein is CASSLIRRTDYNEQFF. Here the CDR3 DNA reads TGTGCCAGCAGTTTGATTCGGCGCACCGATTACAATGAGCAGTTCTTC.

CDR3 DNA sequence: TGTGCCAGCTCTCCAGGAGGGACAGGGCCCGAAAAACTGTTTTTT. This codes for CASSPGGTGPEKLFF. The chain links TRBV18 to TRBJ1-4, with 9 bases aligning to TRBD1. Per germline, CDR1 KGHSH and CDR2 LQKENI. The CDR3 length is 15 residues. Trimming removed 6 bases from V and 8 bases from J; junction bases left unmatched: 10. Full variable domain (outside the CDR3, taken from reference TRBV18 and TRBJ1-4): NAGVMQNPRHLVRRRGQEARLRCSPMKGHSHVYWYRQLPEEGLKFMVYLQKENIIDESGMPKERFSAEFPKEGPSILRIQQVVRGDSAAYFCASSPGGTGPEKLFFGSGTQLSVL.

The chain uses TRBV27 and TRBJ2-7; 12 nucleotides agree with TRBD2. Losses at the gene ends were 2 bases for V and 2 bases for J; bases not matched to a gene: 7. The length of the CDR3 is 17 residues. Germline loops: CDR1 MNHEY, CDR2 SMNVEV (reference sequence). In nucleotides, the CDR3 is TGTGCCAGCAGTTTAACCGGGACTAGCGGGTCCACCTACGAGCAGTACTTC. Protein sequence: CASSLTGTSGSTYEQYF.

A note on this clone: Relative to the germline gene, one junction end is altered; a read error may explain this. The chain uses TRBV7-9 and TRBJ2-3, with TRBD2 as a possible D gene (5 bases). This CDR3 is 13 amino acids long. The germline V gene has CDR1 SEHNR and CDR2 FQNEAQ (reference sequence). In nucleotides, the CDR3 is TGTGCCAGCAGCCGAACCCCGGGAAGACAAATGGATTTT. It specifies CASSRTPGRQMDF. Drawing the rest from reference TRBV7-9 and TRBJ2-3, the complete variable domain is DTGVSQNPRHKITKRGQNVTFRCDPISEHNRLYWYRQTLGQGPEFLTYFQNEAQLEKSRLLSDRFSAERPKGSFSTLEIQRTEQGDSAMYLCASSRTPGRQMDFGPGTRLTVL.

The gene calls are TRBV9 and TRBJ1-1; D gene unclear. With 4 bases removed from V and 0 bases from J, the gap between germline ends came to 10 bases. The length of the CDR3 is 14 residues. Germline CDR1 SGDLS, CDR2 YYNGEE. DNA of the CDR3: TGTGCCAGCAGCCCTTGGACGGTGAACACTGAAGCTTTCTTT. It translates to CASSPWTVNTEAFF.

This clone occurred once. V usage is TRBV30 and J usage is TRBJ1-6; D is undetermined. CDR1 GTSNPN and CDR2 SVGIG come from the germline V gene (reference sequence). Trimming cost V 4 bases and J 2 bases, with 9 bases left between them. CDR3 length: 14 amino acids. The CDR3 DNA follows: TGTGCCTGGACCCCGGGCACCTATAATTCACCCCTCCACTTT. It encodes CAWTPGTYNSPLHF. Based on the CDR3 plus reference TRBV30 and TRBJ1-6, the full variable domain is SQTIHQWPATLVQPVGSPLSLECTVEGTSNPNLYWYRQAAGRGLQLLFYSVGIGQISSEVPQNLSASRPQDRQFILSSKKLLLSDSGFYLCAWTPGTYNSPLHFGNGTRLTVT.

The V and J genes are TRBV9 and TRBJ1-6; 7 nucleotides agree with TRBD1. This CDR3 comprises 16 residues. The germline gives CDR1 SGDLS, CDR2 YYNGEE. V lost 0 bases to trimming and J lost 6 bases; unmatched junction nucleotides: 6. The CDR3 region is CASSVGKGASNSPLHF. CDR3 in DNA: TGTGCCAGCAGCGTAGGTAAGGGGGCGAGTAATTCACCCCTCCACTTT.

This clone was detected only once. The rearrangement joins TRBV18 to TRBJ1-1; D is ambiguous. The CDR3 totals 14 residues. V lost 2 bases, J lost 3 bases, and 10 bases lay in between. The germline gives CDR1 KGHSH, CDR2 LQKENI. CDR3: CASSPTHQDTEAFF. CDR3 bases: TGTGCCAGCTCACCAACCCACCAGGACACTGAAGCTTTCTTT.

CDR3 nucleotide sequence: TGTGCCAGCAGCTTGGGGCCACAGGGAGTCGGGGAGACCCAGTACTTC. It translates to CASSLGPQGVGETQYF. This chain uses TRBV5-6 with TRBJ2-5, with TRBD1 as a possible D gene (6 bases). The germline CDR1 and CDR2 sequences are SGHDT and YYEEEE. V lost 0 bases and J 5 bases, leaving 17 bases between the germline ends. The CDR3 length is 16 residues.

The chain employs TRBV9 and TRBJ1-2; D call uncertain. The CDR3 consists of 14 residues. CDR1 SGDLS and CDR2 YYNGEE come from the germline V gene. The ends were cut back, 3 bases at V and 0 bases at J, with 9 bases in the middle. The CDR3 DNA follows: TGTGCCAGCAGCGGTATGCGGGCTAACTATGGCTACACCTTC. Translated: CASSGMRANYGYTF.

CDR3 DNA sequence: TGTGCCAGCAGCGCGACTAGCGGGAGGCTTCGGGCAGATACGCAGTATTTT. This encodes CASSATSGRLRADTQYF. The genes are TRBV13 and TRBJ2-3, with 13 bases aligning to TRBD2. This CDR3 comprises 17 residues. The V gene end was trimmed by 5 bases and the J gene end by 4 bases; junction bases not matched to a gene: 9. Germline V gene sequence: CDR1 PRHDT, CDR2 FYEKMQ (reference sequence).

The chain carries TRBV25-1 and TRBJ1-2; TRBD1 matches at 8 bases. Germline CDR1 reads MGHDK; CDR2 reads SYGVNS. The CDR3 consists of 14 residues. After removal of 3 bases from V and 6 bases from J, the junction contained 6 bases not matched to a gene. Here the CDR3 DNA reads TGTGCCAGCAGTGAGGGACAGGTATCGAATGGCTACACCTTC. This encodes CASSEGQVSNGYTF.

The chain couples TRBV6-1 to TRBJ2-5; D gene unclear. The CDR3 loop spans 14 amino acids. Trimming took off 8 bases at V and 5 bases at J, with 18 bases between the two ends. The germline V gene has CDR1 MNHNS and CDR2 SASEGT. CDR3 DNA: TGTGCCAGCTTCCCCCGAGAGGTTTACGAGACCCAGTACTTC. Translating gives CASFPREVYETQYF.

The chain's CDR3 is CASSYDRGATNEKLFF. The DNA for the CDR3 is TGCGCCAGCAGCTATGACAGGGGCGCAACTAATGAAAAACTGTTTTTT. The J gene is TRBJ1-4, the V gene TRBV5-1; TRBD1 matches 8 bases. Germline lookup yields CDR1 SGHRS and CDR2 YFSETQ. The CDR3 runs 16 residues. With V trimmed by 3 bases and J by 0 bases, 4 bases remained unmatched.